The 2 T cell receptor beta chains given below trace back to one sample, sequenced in a study of human T cells and chemical hapten exposure (dated by TCRdb to about 2021). The library was obtained by RACE. This sample was sequenced with a NextSeq 500. The public reads were run again by TCRdb, first through fastp at Q25 and then through MiXCR, and only productive beta chains were kept. For every CDR3 protein sequence, its rows merge into one entry that carries the most common genes and DNA. The sample contains some 180,000 distinct CDR3 sequences, around 24% of them found a single time. The ten largest clones add up to over 6.5% of the sample. The label giving this sample's time point can be read as: patch test 1, 2 weeks after DPC sensitization. In the paper's terms, the treatment or condition label means: therapeutic diphenylcyclopropenone sensitization with weekly scalp DPC. Sample: whole blood, taken in connection with sensitization to the hapten diphenylcyclopropenone (DPC). These receptors all come from a woman in her forties or fifties with alopecia areata. Some clones in this sample may be carry-over from other donors' samples.

In this sample, this clonotype turned up many times. The chain recombines TRBV18 with TRBJ2-1, with D perhaps matching TRBD1 (5 bases). The CDR3 totals 12 residues. Germline assignment: CDR1 KGHSH and CDR2 LQKENI. Deletions cut 1 base from V and 9 bases from J, with 7 bases between. Written as DNA, the CDR3 is TGTGCCAGCTCACCACAAGGGGTTGAGCAGTTCTTC. This sequence encodes CASSPQGVEQFF.

The chain employs TRBV6-2 or TRBV6-3 and TRBJ1-1; D remains unclear. V lost 6 bases and J lost 5, with 16 bases in between. The germline V gene has CDR1 MNHEY and CDR2 SVGEGT. This CDR3 is 14 amino acids long. The CDR3 sequence is CASSLTLGGTEAFF. The CDR3, as DNA: TGTGCCAGCAGCTTGACCTTAGGCGGGACTGAAGCTTTCTTT.